Listed below are T cell receptor beta chains from one sample, sequenced in a study of shared clonotypes between healthy human individuals. Clones were read by immunoSEQ multiplex PCR, and TCRdb kept only the in-frame ones, dropping some. The repertoire has around 2.1 million clones, 85% to 95% of them found once; the top ten carry around 1.7%. Sequencing was carried out using naive CD8+ T cells from PBMCs. These receptors all come from a man aged 18-30 years in good health. Some clones in this sample may be carry-over from other donors' samples. The CDR3 runs from the conserved cysteine through the conserved F or W. The D gene is left open where the match is weak. A clone size is listed for some rows: how often the clone was seen (once, few, many), or a class if it is expanded.

v_gene	abundance	j_gene	d_gene	CDR3aa	CDR3nt
TRBV5-1	-	TRBJ2-5	-	CASSPGDQETQYF	TGCGCCAGCAGCCCGGGGGACCAAGAGACCCAGTACTTC
TRBV5-1	-	TRBJ1-1	-	CASRQAGTTEAFF	TGCGCCAGCCGCCAAGCGGGGACCACTGAAGCTTTCTTT
TRBV11-2	-	TRBJ2-7	TRBD1	CASSHIIRGQYEQYF	TGTGCCAGCAGCCACATCATAAGGGGGCAGTACGAGCAGTACTTC
TRBV9	once	TRBJ2-7	TRBD1	CASSSTGVEQYF	TGTGCCAGCAGCTCGACAGGGGTCGAGCAGTACTTC
TRBV5-4	-	TRBJ2-1	-	CASSFEGTDSYNEQFF	TGTGCCAGCAGCTTTGAGGGCACAGACTCCTACAATGAGCAGTTCTTC
TRBV27	-	TRBJ2-3	-	CASRAIADTQYF	TGTGCCAGCAGGGCGATTGCAGATACGCAGTATTTT
TRBV6-5	once	TRBJ1-4	-	CASRDPTNEKLFF	TGTGCCAGCAGGGACCCAACTAATGAAAAACTGTTTTTT
TRBV27	many	TRBJ2-7	-	CASSITLTSEQYF	TGTGCCAGCAGTATCACCTTAACCAGCGAGCAGTACTTC
TRBV5-4	-	TRBJ2-3	TRBD2	CASSSIAGESTDTQYF	TGTGCCAGCAGCTCCATAGCGGGAGAGAGCACAGATACGCAGTATTTT
TRBV7-9	-	TRBJ2-7	-	CASSSGVYEQYF	TGTGCCAGCAGCTCGGGGGTCTACGAGCAGTACTTC
TRBV6-5	-	TRBJ2-5	-	CASSYSKGGEETQYF	TGTGCCAGCAGTTACTCGAAGGGGGGTGAAGAGACCCAGTACTTC
TRBV9	once	TRBJ2-7	-	CASSVAGGLSYEQYF	TGTGCCAGCAGCGTAGCAGGGGGGCTCTCCTACGAGCAGTACTTC
TRBV7-8	few	TRBJ1-5	-	CASSPYLGAQHF	TGTGCCAGCAGCCCGTATCTGGGGGCCCAGCATTTT
TRBV6-5	few	TRBJ1-1	-	CASSYRQPTEAFF	TGTGCCAGCAGTTATAGGCAGCCCACTGAAGCTTTCTTT
TRBV6-1	-	TRBJ2-4	-	CASSEAPRNIQYF	TGTGCCAGCAGTGAAGCGCCCAGAAACATTCAGTACTTC
TRBV9	-	TRBJ2-7	TRBD2	CASSVREATPYEQYF	TGTGCCAGCAGTGTTCGGGAGGCAACGCCCTACGAGCAGTACTTC
TRBV7-8	once	TRBJ2-3	-	CASSLARPDTQYF	TGTGCCAGCAGCTTAGCTAGACCAGATACGCAGTATTTT
TRBV28	-	TRBJ2-1	-	CASTLGSYNEQFF	TGTGCCAGCACTTTAGGGTCCTACAATGAGCAGTTCTTC
TRBV5-4	once	TRBJ2-7	-	CASSGTTGTRTYEQYF	TGTGCCAGCAGCGGAACAACCGGGACACGGACCTACGAGCAGTACTTC
TRBV7-3	-	TRBJ1-1	-	CASSLSGGRNAEAFF	TGTGCCAGCAGCTTATCCGGGGGAAGGAACGCTGAAGCTTTCTTT
TRBV5-1	-	TRBJ2-5	TRBD2	CASSLAGGETQYF	TGCGCCAGCAGCCTGGCGGGGGGTGAGACCCAGTACTTC
TRBV7-9	once	TRBJ2-1	TRBD2	CASSLPRASGSSYNEQFF	TGTGCCAGCAGCTTACCTCGGGCTAGCGGTTCTTCCTACAATGAGCAGTTCTTC
TRBV11-2	-	TRBJ2-7	TRBD2	CASSLGSGNYEQYF	TGTGCCAGCAGCTTAGGTAGCGGGAACTACGAGCAGTACTTC
TRBV27	-	TRBJ2-1	TRBD2	CASSPKPTSGRGNEQFF	TGTGCCAGCAGTCCCAAACCGACTAGCGGGAGAGGGAATGAGCAGTTCTTC
TRBV13	-	TRBJ2-5	TRBD1	CASSLIGQGAEETQYF	TGTGCCAGCAGCCTCATAGGACAGGGGGCTGAAGAGACCCAGTACTTC
TRBV5-1	-	TRBJ1-2	-	CASSLEASPRIGYGYTF	TGCGCCAGCAGCTTGGAGGCCAGTCCGCGAATAGGATATGGCTACACCTTC
TRBV27	-	TRBJ1-2	-	CASSSHPGKFFYGYTF	TGTGCCAGCAGTTCCCATCCCGGGAAGTTCTTCTATGGCTACACCTTC
TRBV9	-	TRBJ2-7	-	CASGVGGSYEQYF	TGTGCCAGTGGGGTAGGCGGATCCTACGAGCAGTACTTC
TRBV28	-	TRBJ2-5	-	CASSSGEKETQYF	TGTGCCAGCAGTTCGGGCGAAAAAGAGACCCAGTACTTC
TRBV28	-	TRBJ2-7	-	CASSLVESRIYYEQYF	TGTGCCAGCAGTTTAGTTGAAAGTAGGATCTACTACGAGCAGTACTTC
TRBV19	few	TRBJ1-1	-	CASSMGMGFTEAFF	TGTGCCAGTAGTATGGGAATGGGGTTCACTGAAGCTTTCTTT
TRBV5-1	-	TRBJ2-7	TRBD2	CASQAGSGSYEQYF	TGCGCCAGCCAGGCGGGTAGCGGGAGTTACGAGCAGTACTTC
TRBV19	-	TRBJ1-1	TRBD1	CARPTGAMTEAFF	TGTGCCAGACCGACAGGGGCGATGACTGAAGCTTTCTTT
TRBV13	once	TRBJ2-3	-	CASSPRLSSGADTQYF	TGTGCCAGCAGCCCCCGACTCAGTTCGGGAGCTGATACGCAGTATTTT
TRBV7-8	-	TRBJ2-5	-	CASSLVGSQETQYF	TGTGCCAGCAGCTTAGTTGGCTCCCAAGAGACCCAGTACTTC
TRBV10-1	few	TRBJ2-7	-	CASSTGEQYF	TGCGCCAGCAGCACCGGCGAGCAGTACTTC
TRBV7-2	-	TRBJ2-3	-	CASSLGSGVNTDTQYF	TGTGCCAGCAGCTTAGGTTCGGGAGTAAACACAGATACGCAGTATTTT
TRBV28	-	TRBJ2-7	TRBD2	CASSPPSISGGFYEQYF	TGTGCCAGCAGCCCACCCTCGATTAGCGGGGGTTTCTACGAGCAGTACTTC
TRBV28	-	TRBJ2-1	TRBD2	CASSYLTTSGSFNEQFF	TGTGCCAGCAGTTACCTAACAACTAGCGGGAGTTTCAATGAGCAGTTCTTC
TRBV11-2	-	TRBJ2-2	-	CASSLRDTGELFF	TGTGCCAGCAGCTTACGGGACACCGGGGAGCTGTTTTTT
TRBV27	-	TRBJ2-3	-	CASGGPLMRTDTQYF	TGTGCCAGCGGGGGGCCACTAATGCGCACAGATACGCAGTATTTT
TRBV6-5	-	TRBJ2-1	TRBD2	CASSYRLAGSNEQFF	TGTGCCAGCAGTTACCGGCTAGCGGGCTCCAATGAGCAGTTCTTC
TRBV2	-	TRBJ1-5	TRBD1	CASSQPGQGTNQPQHF	TGTGCCAGCAGCCAACCGGGACAGGGTACCAATCAGCCCCAGCATTTT
TRBV19	few	TRBJ1-5	TRBD1	CASSPTGGEGGQPQHF	TGTGCCAGTTCTCCTACAGGGGGCGAAGGGGGTCAGCCCCAGCATTTT
TRBV28	-	TRBJ2-1	TRBD2	CASSLFGLAGARRSYNEQFF	TGTGCCAGCAGTTTATTTGGTCTAGCGGGAGCTCGAAGATCCTACAATGAGCAGTTCTTC
TRBV5-1	-	TRBJ2-1	TRBD2	CASSLGAGGPDEQFF	TGCGCCAGCAGCTTGGGTGCGGGAGGGCCGGATGAGCAGTTCTTC
TRBV7-2	-	TRBJ1-1	-	CASSFHRTVNTEAFF	TGTGCCAGCAGCTTTCACCGGACAGTGAACACTGAAGCTTTCTTT
TRBV5-6	-	TRBJ1-2	-	CASSRGQNIYGYTF	TGTGCCAGCAGCCGCGGGCAAAACATCTATGGCTACACCTTC
TRBV11-2	-	TRBJ2-1	-	CASSLALLGDEQFF	TGTGCCAGCAGCTTAGCCCTCTTGGGGGATGAGCAGTTCTTC